A selection of T cell receptor beta chains follows, all from one sample in a study of shared clonotypes between healthy human individuals. This table comes from immunoSEQ multiplex PCR, and its TCRdb copy is limited to in-frame clones, with some not included. The table has some 2.1 million clones, over 85% seen once. The sequenced sample consisted of naive CD4+ T cells sorted from blood. Source of these receptors: a man in his late teens or twenties in good health. Both conserved end residues are part of each CDR3. D genes are given only for firm matches. Clone size, where shown, is once, few, many, or a class for clones that have expanded.

clone_size | j_call | v_call | d_call | cdr3_nt | cdr3_aa
. | TRBJ2-6 | TRBV7-6 | TRBD1 | TGTGCCAGCAGGGCCGGGACAGGGGGCGCTGGGGCCAACGTCCTGACTTTC | CASRAGTGGAGANVLTF
. | TRBJ2-7 | TRBV5-6 | TRBD1 | TGTGCCAGCAGCTTGTATACAGGGGAACGCGAGCAGTACTTC | CASSLYTGEREQYF
. | TRBJ1-1 | TRBV5-1 | . | TGCGCCAGCAGGAATGGGGTAGGGGCGACCACTGAAGCTTTCTTT | CASRNGVGATTEAFF
. | TRBJ2-5 | TRBV7-9 | TRBD2 | TGTGCCAGCAGCCCCGTGGCTAGCGGTGTTCAAGAGACCCAGTACTTC | CASSPVASGVQETQYF
. | TRBJ2-1 | TRBV11-2 | TRBD2 | TGTGCCAGCAGCTCGTTGCCAGCGGGGGGCTCGTCCTACAATGAGCAGTTCTTC | CASSSLPAGGSSYNEQFF
once | TRBJ1-1 | TRBV13 | . | TGTGCCAGCAGAAGTCAAAGGGCCTCCGGCACTGAAGCTTTCTTT | CASRSQRASGTEAFF
. | TRBJ2-7 | TRBV5-1 | . | TGCGCCAGCAGCTTGGCCTTGAAGGAAAGGAGCTCCTACGAGCAGTACTTC | CASSLALKERSSYEQYF
. | TRBJ2-6 | TRBV7-9 | . | TGTGCCAGCAGTCGAGGAGGTAGTTCTGGGGCCAACGTCCTGACTTTC | CASSRGGSSGANVLTF
. | TRBJ2-1 | TRBV28 | . | TGTGCCAGCAGCATAGGGGGGGCTCGGGACAATGAGCAGTTCTTC | CASSIGGARDNEQFF
. | TRBJ2-5 | TRBV5-4 | . | TGTGCCAGCAGCTTGGACCCGGGGGCCCAAGAGACCCAGTACTTC | CASSLDPGAQETQYF
. | TRBJ2-2 | TRBV7-9 | . | TGTGCCAGCAGCCCAGGCTCCCCCGGGGAGCTGTTTTTT | CASSPGSPGELFF
. | TRBJ1-4 | TRBV10-3 | . | TGTGCCATCAGCATCGGACACCCAAATGAAAAACTGTTTTTT | CAISIGHPNEKLFF
. | TRBJ2-5 | TRBV5-1 | . | TGCGCCAGCAGCTTGTCCGGCGGCACGAAGACCCAGTACTTC | CASSLSGGTKTQYF
once | TRBJ2-3 | TRBV10-1 | . | TGCGCCAGCAGTGAGTCTGTTGGACTTAAGCAGTATTTT | CASSESVGLKQYF
. | TRBJ2-3 | TRBV4-3 | . | TGCGCCAGCAGCCAAGATAAGTGGGGGCTCCTTAGCACAGATACGCAGTATTTT | CASSQDKWGLLSTDTQYF
. | TRBJ1-6 | TRBV10-3 | . | TGTGCCATCAGATCAGGGAGTTCACCCCTCCACTTT | CAIRSGSSPLHF
. | TRBJ2-2 | TRBV6-1 | . | TGTGCCAGCAGTGAAGCTGAAACCCGGGGCGGGGAGCTGTTTTTT | CASSEAETRGGELFF
. | TRBJ1-1 | TRBV11-2 | . | TGTGCCAGCAGCTTAGATATGGTGAACACTGAAGCTTTCTTT | CASSLDMVNTEAFF
. | TRBJ2-7 | TRBV11-3 | . | TGTGCCAGCGCAAAAAACCCGGGAAGCTCCTACGAGCAGTACTTC | CASAKNPGSSYEQYF
. | TRBJ2-7 | TRBV28 | . | TGTGCCAGCAGTTTAAAGGGGCGAGGGTTGCAGTACTTC | CASSLKGRGLQYF
. | TRBJ2-7 | TRBV2 | . | TGTGCCAGCAGGGACGCTTTGGGGGAGCAGTACTTC | CASRDALGEQYF
. | TRBJ1-1 | TRBV27 | . | TGTGCCAGCAGTTTTTTACACGACACTGAAGCTTTCTTT | CASSFLHDTEAFF
. | TRBJ1-1 | TRBV28 | . | TGTGCCAGCAGTTTAGGGCCCCAAAGGAAGACTGAAGCTTTCTTT | CASSLGPQRKTEAFF
. | TRBJ2-7 | TRBV7-2 | TRBD2 | TGTGCCAGCAGCCCCCAAGAGGCTAGCGGTCCCTACGAGCAGTACTTC | CASSPQEASGPYEQYF
few | TRBJ1-2 | TRBV7-9 | . | TGTGCCAGCAGCTTACAGGGGAACTATGGCTACACCTTC | CASSLQGNYGYTF
. | TRBJ2-3 | TRBV5-1 | . | TGCGCCAGCAGCTGGACGACTAGGACAGATACGCAGTATTTT | CASSWTTRTDTQYF
. | TRBJ2-7 | TRBV18 | TRBD1 | TGTGCCAGCTCAATCGACAGGGGGTTACCATACGAGCAGTACTTC | CASSIDRGLPYEQYF
. | TRBJ2-2 | TRBV11-2 | TRBD2 | TGTGCCAGCAGCTTAGATTGGGAAGCGGGGAAGGGAGCCGGGGAGCTGTTTTTT | CASSLDWEAGKGAGELFF
. | TRBJ2-7 | TRBV14 | . | TGTGCCAGCAGCCAAGAGGTGGGGGGTCTCTACGAGCAGTACTTC | CASSQEVGGLYEQYF
. | TRBJ1-1 | TRBV7-9 | . | TGTGCCAGCAGCCAAAGCGACACAGCGAACACTGAAGCTTTCTTT | CASSQSDTANTEAFF
. | TRBJ2-4 | TRBV25-1 | TRBD1 | TGTGCCAGCAGTTCTCCGACAGGGATAAACATTCAGTACTTC | CASSSPTGINIQYF
. | TRBJ2-3 | TRBV5-1 | TRBD1 | TGCGCCAGCAGCATGGGACAGGGAGGGGATACGCAGTATTTT | CASSMGQGGDTQYF
once | TRBJ1-3 | TRBV18 | . | TGTGCCAGCTCACCAGATATCCAAAACACCATATATTTT | CASSPDIQNTIYF
. | TRBJ2-7 | TRBV4-1 | . | TGCGCCAGCCGTGGTAGCGGATCCTACGAGCAGTACTTC | CASRGSGSYEQYF
. | TRBJ2-3 | TRBV7-2 | TRBD1 | TGTGCCAGCAGCCTGGGACAGGGTGTAGATACGCAGTATTTT | CASSLGQGVDTQYF
. | TRBJ1-2 | TRBV4-1 | . | TGCGCCAGCAGCCAATCCCGAGACAACTATGGCTACACCTTC | CASSQSRDNYGYTF
. | TRBJ2-5 | TRBV2 | TRBD2 | TGTGCCAGCAGTCCTAGCGGGGGCCAAGAGACCCAGTACTTC | CASSPSGGQETQYF
. | TRBJ2-2 | TRBV10-3 | TRBD2 | TGTGCCATCGGCGAAGCGGGGACCACCGGGGAGCTGTTTTTT | CAIGEAGTTGELFF
. | TRBJ2-5 | TRBV6-1 | TRBD1 | TGTGCCAGCAGCCATGCGGGGACAGGGTTAGAGACCCAGTACTTC | CASSHAGTGLETQYF
once | TRBJ1-2 | TRBV6-5 | . | TGTGCCAGCAGTTCCTCGGCAACAGGGATCCGTGGCTACACCTTC | CASSSSATGIRGYTF
. | TRBJ2-2 | TRBV7-2 | . | TGTGCCAGCAGCCCCTCTGCGCACAGGACAAACACCGGGGAGCTGTTTTTT | CASSPSAHRTNTGELFF
. | TRBJ1-3 | TRBV5-5 | . | TGTGCCAGCAGCCCTACAGCAAACTCTGGAAACACCATATATTTT | CASSPTANSGNTIYF
. | TRBJ2-7 | TRBV11-2 | TRBD1 | TGTGCCAGCAGCACCTGGACAGGGGGGATCTACGAGCAGTACTTC | CASSTWTGGIYEQYF
. | TRBJ2-7 | TRBV19 | . | TGTGCCAGTAGACGAATCGGTGCTCCCTACGAGCAGTACTTC | CASRRIGAPYEQYF
. | TRBJ1-2 | TRBV5-6 | . | TGTGCCAGCGGAGGGGAGGCGCGCTATGGCTACACCTTC | CASGGEARYGYTF
. | TRBJ1-1 | TRBV9 | . | TGTGCCAGCAGCGTAGAGGCGGTGGGCAACACTGAAGCTTTCTTT | CASSVEAVGNTEAFF
. | TRBJ2-2 | TRBV30 | . | TGTGCCTGGAGAGAGGCAGCCACCGGGGAGCTGTTTTTT | CAWREAATGELFF
. | TRBJ2-1 | TRBV5-8 | . | TGTGCCAGCAGCTTGGGTCGGGTTCACTCCTACAATGAGCAGTTCTTC | CASSLGRVHSYNEQFF
. | TRBJ2-1 | TRBV6-5 | . | TGTGCCAGCAGTTACGGACAGTGGAGCTACAATGAGCAGTTCTTC | CASSYGQWSYNEQFF
. | TRBJ1-1 | TRBV5-1 | TRBD1 | TGCGCCAGCAGCCACACAGGGGGCGCCCCTGCAGCTTTCTTT | CASSHTGGAPAAFF
. | TRBJ1-2 | TRBV10-3 | . | TGTGCCATCAAATCCCCAGAGAACTATGGCTACACCTTC | CAIKSPENYGYTF
. | TRBJ2-2 | TRBV7-9 | . | TGTGCCAGCATCAGCCATCGCTCGGTCGACCGGGAGCTGTTTTTT | CASISHRSVDRELFF
. | TRBJ2-1 | TRBV5-1 | . | TGCGCCAGCAGCTTGGCACTTTCCGGCAATGAGCAGTTCTTC | CASSLALSGNEQFF
. | TRBJ2-1 | TRBV10-2 | TRBD1 | TGCGCCAGCAACGGACAGGGGTACAATGAGCAGTTCTTC | CASNGQGYNEQFF